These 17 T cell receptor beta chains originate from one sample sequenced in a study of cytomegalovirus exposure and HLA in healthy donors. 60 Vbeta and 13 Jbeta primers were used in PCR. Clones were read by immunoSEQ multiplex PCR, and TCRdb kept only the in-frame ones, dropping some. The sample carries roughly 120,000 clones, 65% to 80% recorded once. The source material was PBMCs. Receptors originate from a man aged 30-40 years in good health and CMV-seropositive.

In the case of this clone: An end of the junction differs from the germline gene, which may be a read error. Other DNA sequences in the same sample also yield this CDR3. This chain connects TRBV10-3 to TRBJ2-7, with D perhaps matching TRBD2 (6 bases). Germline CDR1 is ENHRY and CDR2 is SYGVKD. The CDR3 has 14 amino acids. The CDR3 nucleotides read TGCGCCAGCGGCCCAACGGGACTCACCTACGAGCAGTACTTC. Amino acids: CASGPTGLTYEQYF.

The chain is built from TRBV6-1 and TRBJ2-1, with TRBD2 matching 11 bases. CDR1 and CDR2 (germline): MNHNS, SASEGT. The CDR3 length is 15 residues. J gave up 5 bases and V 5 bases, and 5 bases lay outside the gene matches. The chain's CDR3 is CASSPIAGGDNEQFF. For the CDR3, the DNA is TGTGCCAGCAGTCCAATAGCGGGGGGGGACAATGAGCAGTTCTTC.

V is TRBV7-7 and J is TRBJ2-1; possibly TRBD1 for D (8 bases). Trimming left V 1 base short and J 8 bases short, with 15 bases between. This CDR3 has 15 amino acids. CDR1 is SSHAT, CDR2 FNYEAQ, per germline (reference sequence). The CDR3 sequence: CASSLETGGEHEQFF. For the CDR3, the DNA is TGTGCCAGCAGCTTAGAAACAGGGGGGGAACATGAGCAGTTCTTC.

In DNA, the CDR3 is TGTGCCAGCAGCTTTGGGACAGGAGTAGGCTACACCTTC. It is translated as CASSFGTGVGYTF. V usage is TRBV5-4 and J usage is TRBJ1-2; 8 bases are shared with TRBD1. Germline assignment: CDR1 SGHNT and CDR2 YYREEE (reference sequence). Trimming cost V 2 bases and J 8 bases; bases outside gene matches: 5. This CDR3 has 13 amino acids.

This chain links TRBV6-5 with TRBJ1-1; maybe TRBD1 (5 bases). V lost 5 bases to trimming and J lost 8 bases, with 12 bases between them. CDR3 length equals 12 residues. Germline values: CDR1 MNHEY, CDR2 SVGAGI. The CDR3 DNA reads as TGTGCCAGCAGTCCCCGAGACAGAGAAGCTTTCTTT. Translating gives CASSPRDREAFF.

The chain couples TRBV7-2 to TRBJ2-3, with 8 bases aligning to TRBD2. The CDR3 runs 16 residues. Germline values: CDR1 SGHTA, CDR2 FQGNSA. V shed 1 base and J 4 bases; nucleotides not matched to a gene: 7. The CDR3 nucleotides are TGTGCCAGCAGCTTAGTTTACGGGGGGGCGGCAGATACGCAGTATTTT. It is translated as CASSLVYGGAADTQYF.

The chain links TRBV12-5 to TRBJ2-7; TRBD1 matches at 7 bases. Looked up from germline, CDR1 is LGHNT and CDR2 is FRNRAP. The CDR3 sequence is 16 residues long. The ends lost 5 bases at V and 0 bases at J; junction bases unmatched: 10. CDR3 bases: TGTGCTAGTGGTGCAACTAACAGGGGACCCTCCTACGAGCAGTACTTC. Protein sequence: CASGATNRGPSYEQYF. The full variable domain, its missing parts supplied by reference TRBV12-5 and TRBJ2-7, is DARVTQTPRHKVTEMGQEVTMRCQPILGHNTVFWYRQTMMQGLELLAYFRNRAPLDDSGMPKDRFSAEMPDATLATLKIQPSEPRDSAVYFCASGATNRGPSYEQYFGPGTRLTVT.

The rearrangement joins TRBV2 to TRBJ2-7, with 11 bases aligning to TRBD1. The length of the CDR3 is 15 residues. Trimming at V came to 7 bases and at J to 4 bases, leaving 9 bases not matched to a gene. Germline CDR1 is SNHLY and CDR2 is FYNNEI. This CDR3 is CASTRGRDRGYEQYF. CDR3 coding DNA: TGTGCCAGCACGAGGGGACGGGACAGGGGGTACGAGCAGTACTTC.

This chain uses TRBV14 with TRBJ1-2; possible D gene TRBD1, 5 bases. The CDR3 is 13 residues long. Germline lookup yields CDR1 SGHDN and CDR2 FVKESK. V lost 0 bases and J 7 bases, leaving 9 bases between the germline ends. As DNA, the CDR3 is TGTGCCAGCAGCCAAGACAGGGATCTTGGCTACACCTTC. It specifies CASSQDRDLGYTF.

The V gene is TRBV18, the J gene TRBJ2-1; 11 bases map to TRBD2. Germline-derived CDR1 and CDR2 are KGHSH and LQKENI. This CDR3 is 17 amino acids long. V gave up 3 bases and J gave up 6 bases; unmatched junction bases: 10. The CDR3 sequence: CASSPRLAGNTGNEQFF. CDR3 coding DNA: TGTGCCAGCTCACCCCGACTAGCGGGGAATACTGGCAATGAGCAGTTCTTC.

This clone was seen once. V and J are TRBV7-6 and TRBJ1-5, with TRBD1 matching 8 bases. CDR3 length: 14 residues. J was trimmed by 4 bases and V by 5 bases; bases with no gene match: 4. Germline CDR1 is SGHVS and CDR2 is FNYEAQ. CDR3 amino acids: CASSPGQGNQPQHF. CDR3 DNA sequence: TGTGCCAGCAGCCCCGGACAGGGAAATCAGCCCCAGCATTTT.

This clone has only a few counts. This CDR3 is CASSQLPGQLNTEAFF. The CDR3 DNA reads TGTGCCAGCAGCCAGCTACCGGGACAGCTGAACACTGAAGCTTTCTTT. This sequence joins TRBV14 and TRBJ1-1; TRBD1 matches at 7 bases. Germline V gene sequence: CDR1 SGHDN, CDR2 FVKESK. The CDR3 runs to 16 residues. V gave up 3 bases and J gave up 0 bases; unmatched junction bases: 7.

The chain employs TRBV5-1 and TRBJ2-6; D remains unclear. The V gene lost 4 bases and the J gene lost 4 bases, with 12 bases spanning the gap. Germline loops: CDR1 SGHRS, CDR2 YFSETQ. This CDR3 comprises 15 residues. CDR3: CASSPDITGANVLTF. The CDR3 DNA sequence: TGCGCCAGCAGCCCAGACATAACCGGGGCCAACGTCCTGACTTTC.

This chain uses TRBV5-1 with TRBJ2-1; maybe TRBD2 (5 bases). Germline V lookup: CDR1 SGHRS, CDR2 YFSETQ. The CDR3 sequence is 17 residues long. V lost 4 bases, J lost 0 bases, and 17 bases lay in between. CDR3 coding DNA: TGCGCCAGCAGCCCGAGACTATCGATGAGCTCCTACAATGAGCAGTTCTTC. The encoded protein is CASSPRLSMSSYNEQFF. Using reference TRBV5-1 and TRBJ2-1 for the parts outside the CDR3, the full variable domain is KAGVTQTPRYLIKTRGQQVTLSCSPISGHRSVSWYQQTPGQGLQFLFEYFSETQRNKGNFPGRFSGRQFSNSRSEMNVSTLELGDSALYLCASSPRLSMSSYNEQFFGPGTRLTVL.

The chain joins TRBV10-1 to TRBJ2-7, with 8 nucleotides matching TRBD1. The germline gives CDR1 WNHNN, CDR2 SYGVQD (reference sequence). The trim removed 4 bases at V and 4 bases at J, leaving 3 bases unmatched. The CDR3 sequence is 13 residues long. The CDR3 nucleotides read TGCGCCAGCAGTGCAGGGGGCGGATACGAGCAGTACTTC. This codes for CASSAGGGYEQYF.

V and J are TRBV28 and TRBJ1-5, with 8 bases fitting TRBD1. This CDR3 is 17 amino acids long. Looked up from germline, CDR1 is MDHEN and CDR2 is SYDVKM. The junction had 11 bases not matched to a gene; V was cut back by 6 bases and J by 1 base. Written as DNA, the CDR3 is TGTGCCAGCAGCCCACCCACAGGGGGGAGAAGCAATCAGCCCCAGCATTTT. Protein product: CASSPPTGGRSNQPQHF.

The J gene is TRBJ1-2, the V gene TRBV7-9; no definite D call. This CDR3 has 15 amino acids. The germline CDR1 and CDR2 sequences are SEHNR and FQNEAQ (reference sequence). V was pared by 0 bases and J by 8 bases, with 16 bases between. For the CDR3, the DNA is TGTGCCAGCAGCTTAGCGAGTCGGGGATTCGACGGCTACACCTTC. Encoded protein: CASSLASRGFDGYTF.